The clone carrying this TCR beta chain has only one observation. Sequencing was performed with immunoSEQ multiplex PCR; in TCRdb, only in-frame clones are kept and a portion is missing. Of roughly 200,000 clones in the sample, around 90% are singletons; the top ten hold 7% to 9%. This specimen comes from a study of blood T cell repertoires in COVID-19. Whole-study context: PBMCs, B-cell-depleted T cells, or T cells provided the cDNA or gDNA that made up the material.

Cohorts were assigned according to the clinical history that participants reported. CDR1 is LGHNA and CDR2 is YNFKEQ in the germline V gene. The CDR3 consists of 15 residues. V lost 3 bases to trimming and J lost 0 bases, with 8 bases between them. This chain uses TRBV4-2 with TRBJ1-4, with D possibly matching TRBD1 (5 bases). The sequenced material came from PBMCs or T cells enriched from blood (not recorded which). The receptor's source is a man in his thirties or forties in a cohort exposed to, infected with or recovered from COVID-19 (not recorded which). The CDR3 DNA is TGTGCCAGCAGCCAGCAGGGTGCAACTAATGAAAAACTGTTTTTT. As protein: CASSQQGATNEKLFF.